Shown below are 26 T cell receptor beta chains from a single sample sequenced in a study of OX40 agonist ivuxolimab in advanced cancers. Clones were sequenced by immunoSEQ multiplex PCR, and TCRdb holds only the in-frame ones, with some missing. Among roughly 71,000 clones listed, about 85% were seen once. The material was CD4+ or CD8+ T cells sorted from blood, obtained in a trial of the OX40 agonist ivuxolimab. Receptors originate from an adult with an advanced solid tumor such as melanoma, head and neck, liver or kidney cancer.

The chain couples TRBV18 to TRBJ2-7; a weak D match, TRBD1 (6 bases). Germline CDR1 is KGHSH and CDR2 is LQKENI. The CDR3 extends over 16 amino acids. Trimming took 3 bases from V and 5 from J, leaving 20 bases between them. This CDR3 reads CASSPLRDTVQDEQYF. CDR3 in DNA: TGTGCCAGCTCACCCCTCCGGGACACCGTTCAGGACGAGCAGTACTTC.

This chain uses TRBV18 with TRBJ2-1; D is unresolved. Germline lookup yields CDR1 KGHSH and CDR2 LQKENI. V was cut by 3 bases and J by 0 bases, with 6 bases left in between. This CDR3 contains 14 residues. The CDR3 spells CASSPQSSYNEQFF. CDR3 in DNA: TGTGCCAGCTCACCCCAGAGCTCCTACAATGAGCAGTTCTTC.

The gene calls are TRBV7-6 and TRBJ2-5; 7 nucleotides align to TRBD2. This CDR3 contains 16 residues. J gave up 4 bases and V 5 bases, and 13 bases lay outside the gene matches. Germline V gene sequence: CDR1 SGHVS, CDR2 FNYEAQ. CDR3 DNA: TGTGCCAGCAGCAAAGGGTCGGGAGGCCGAGGAGAGACCCAGTACTTC. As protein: CASSKGSGGRGETQYF.

The CDR3 region is CASSLADLAGEGETQYF. CDR3 in DNA: TGTGCCAGCAGCTTAGCGGATCTAGCGGGAGAAGGGGAGACCCAGTACTTC. The chain is built from TRBV7-9 and TRBJ2-5; 10 nucleotides agree with TRBD2. This CDR3 region has 17 residues. V lost 0 bases to trimming and J lost 5 bases; unmatched junction nucleotides: 9. Germline V gives CDR1 SEHNR, CDR2 FQNEAQ (reference sequence).

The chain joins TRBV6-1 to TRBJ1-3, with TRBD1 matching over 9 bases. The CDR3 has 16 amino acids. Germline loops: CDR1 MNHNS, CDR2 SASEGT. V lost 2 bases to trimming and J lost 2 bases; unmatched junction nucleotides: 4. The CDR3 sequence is CASSELGTGTGNTIYF. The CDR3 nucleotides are TGTGCCAGCAGTGAATTGGGGACAGGGACTGGAAACACCATATATTTT.

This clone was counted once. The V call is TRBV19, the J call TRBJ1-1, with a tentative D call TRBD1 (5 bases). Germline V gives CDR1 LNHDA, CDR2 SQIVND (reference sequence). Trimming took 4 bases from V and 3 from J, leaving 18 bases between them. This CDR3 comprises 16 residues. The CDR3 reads CASSNWGVIKDTEAFF. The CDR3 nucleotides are TGTGCCAGTAGTAATTGGGGGGTGATAAAGGACACTGAAGCTTTCTTT.

CDR3 bases: TGTGCCAGCCCTAGGGGGTTGGAGACCCAGTACTTC. Amino acid sequence: CASPRGLETQYF. The V call is TRBV14, the J call TRBJ2-5; D might be TRBD1 (6 bases). V was shortened by 8 bases and J by 5 bases, with 12 bases between the two germline ends. CDR3 length: 12 residues. CDR1 and CDR2 (germline): SGHDN, FVKESK.

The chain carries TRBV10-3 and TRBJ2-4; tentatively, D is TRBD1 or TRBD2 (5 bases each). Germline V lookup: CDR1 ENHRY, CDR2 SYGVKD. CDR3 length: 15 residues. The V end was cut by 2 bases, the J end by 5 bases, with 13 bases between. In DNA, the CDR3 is TGTGCCATCAGTGAGCGGGGACCCCCAGAAAACATTCAGTACTTC. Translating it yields CAISERGPPENIQYF.

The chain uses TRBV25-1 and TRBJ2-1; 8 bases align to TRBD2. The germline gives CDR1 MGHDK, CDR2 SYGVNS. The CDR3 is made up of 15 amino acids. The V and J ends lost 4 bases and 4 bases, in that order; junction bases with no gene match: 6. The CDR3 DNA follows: TGTGCCAGCAGTGCAGCGGGGGCCAGGTACAATGAGCAGTTCTTC. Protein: CASSAAGARYNEQFF.

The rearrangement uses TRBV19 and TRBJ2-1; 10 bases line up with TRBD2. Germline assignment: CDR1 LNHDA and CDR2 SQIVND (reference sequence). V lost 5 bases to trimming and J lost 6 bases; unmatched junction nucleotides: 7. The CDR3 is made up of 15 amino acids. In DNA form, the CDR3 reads TGTGCCAGTAGTTCCGGGACTAGCGACTCCAATGAGCAGTTCTTC. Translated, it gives CASSSGTSDSNEQFF.

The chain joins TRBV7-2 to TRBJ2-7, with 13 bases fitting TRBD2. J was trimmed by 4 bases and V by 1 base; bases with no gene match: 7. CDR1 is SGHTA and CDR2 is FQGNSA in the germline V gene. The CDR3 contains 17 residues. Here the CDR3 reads CASSLDSWTSGRYEQYF. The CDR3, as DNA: TGTGCCAGCAGCTTAGATTCATGGACTAGCGGGAGATACGAGCAGTACTTC.

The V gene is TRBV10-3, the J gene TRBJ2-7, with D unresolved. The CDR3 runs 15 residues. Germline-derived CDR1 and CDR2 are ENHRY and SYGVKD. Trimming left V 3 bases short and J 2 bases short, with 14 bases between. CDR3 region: CAISDTSLSPYEQYF. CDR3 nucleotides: TGTGCCATCAGTGATACGTCCCTTTCTCCCTACGAGCAGTACTTC.

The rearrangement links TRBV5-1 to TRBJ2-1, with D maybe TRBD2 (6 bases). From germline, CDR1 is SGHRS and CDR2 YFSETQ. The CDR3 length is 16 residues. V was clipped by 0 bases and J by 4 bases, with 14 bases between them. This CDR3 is CASSLDMGGRYNEQFF. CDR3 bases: TGCGCCAGCAGCTTGGATATGGGGGGTAGATACAATGAGCAGTTCTTC.

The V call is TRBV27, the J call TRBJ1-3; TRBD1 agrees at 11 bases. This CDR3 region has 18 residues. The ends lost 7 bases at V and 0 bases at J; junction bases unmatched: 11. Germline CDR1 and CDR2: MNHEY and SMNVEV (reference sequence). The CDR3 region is CASKRTGGARYSGNTIYF. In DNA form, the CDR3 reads TGTGCCAGCAAAAGGACAGGGGGCGCGAGATACTCTGGAAACACCATATATTTT.

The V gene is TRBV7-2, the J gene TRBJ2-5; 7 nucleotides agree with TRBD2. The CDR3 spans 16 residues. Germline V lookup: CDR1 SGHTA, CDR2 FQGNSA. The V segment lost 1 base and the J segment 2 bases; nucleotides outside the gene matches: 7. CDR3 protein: CASSLVLAGVQETQYF. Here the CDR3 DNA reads TGTGCCAGCAGCTTAGTGTTAGCGGGCGTACAAGAGACCCAGTACTTC.

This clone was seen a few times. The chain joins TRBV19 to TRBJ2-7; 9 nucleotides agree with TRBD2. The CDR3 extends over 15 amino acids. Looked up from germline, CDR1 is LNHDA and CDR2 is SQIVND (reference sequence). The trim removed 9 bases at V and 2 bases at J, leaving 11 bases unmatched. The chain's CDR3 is CASSAPAGGPYEQYF. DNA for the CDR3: TGTGCCAGCTCTGCTCCAGCGGGAGGACCCTACGAGCAGTACTTC.

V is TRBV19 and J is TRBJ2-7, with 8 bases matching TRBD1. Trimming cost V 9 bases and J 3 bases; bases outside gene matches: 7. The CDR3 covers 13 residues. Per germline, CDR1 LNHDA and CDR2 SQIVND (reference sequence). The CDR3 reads CASRQGHLYEQYF. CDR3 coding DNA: TGTGCCAGCCGACAGGGGCACCTCTACGAGCAGTACTTC.

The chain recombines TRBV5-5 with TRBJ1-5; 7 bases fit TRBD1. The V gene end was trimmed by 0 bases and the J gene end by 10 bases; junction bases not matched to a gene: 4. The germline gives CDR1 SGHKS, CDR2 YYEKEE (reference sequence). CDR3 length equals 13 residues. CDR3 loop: CASSLDRGDPQHF. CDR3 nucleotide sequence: TGTGCCAGCAGCTTGGACAGGGGTGATCCCCAGCATTTT.

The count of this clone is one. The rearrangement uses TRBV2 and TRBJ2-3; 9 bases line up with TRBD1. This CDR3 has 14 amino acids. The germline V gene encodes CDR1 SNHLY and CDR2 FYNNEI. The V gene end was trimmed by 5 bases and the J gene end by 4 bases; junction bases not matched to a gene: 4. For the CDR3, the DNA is TGTGCCAGCAGTCCCGACAGGGGGGCAGATACGCAGTATTTT. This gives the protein CASSPDRGADTQYF.

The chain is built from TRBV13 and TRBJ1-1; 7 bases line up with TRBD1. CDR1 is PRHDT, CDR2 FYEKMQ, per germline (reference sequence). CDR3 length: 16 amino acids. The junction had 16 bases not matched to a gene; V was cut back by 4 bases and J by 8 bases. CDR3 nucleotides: TGTGCCAGCAGCTCTTTCGATGAACAGGGGAAGAGGGAAGCTTTCTTT. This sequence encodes CASSSFDEQGKREAFF.

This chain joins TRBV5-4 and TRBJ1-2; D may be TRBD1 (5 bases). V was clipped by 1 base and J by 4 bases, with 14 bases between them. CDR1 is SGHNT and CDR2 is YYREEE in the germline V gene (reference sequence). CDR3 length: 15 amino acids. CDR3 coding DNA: TGTGCCAGCAGCTTGTCTATGACCGGGGGCTATGGCTACACCTTC. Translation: CASSLSMTGGYGYTF.

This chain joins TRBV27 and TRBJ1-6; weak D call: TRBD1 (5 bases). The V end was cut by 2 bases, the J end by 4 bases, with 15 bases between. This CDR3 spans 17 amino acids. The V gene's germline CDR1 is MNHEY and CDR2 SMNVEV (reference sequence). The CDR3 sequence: CASSLQVRGGYNSPLHF. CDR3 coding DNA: TGTGCCAGCAGTTTACAGGTCCGGGGGGGGTATAATTCACCCCTCCACTTT.

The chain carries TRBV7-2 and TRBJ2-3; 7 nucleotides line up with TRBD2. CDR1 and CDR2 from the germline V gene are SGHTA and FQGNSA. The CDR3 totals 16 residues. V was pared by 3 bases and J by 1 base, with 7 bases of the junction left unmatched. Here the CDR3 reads CASSFASGRGTDTQYF. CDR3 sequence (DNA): TGTGCCAGCAGCTTCGCTAGCGGTCGAGGCACAGATACGCAGTATTTT.

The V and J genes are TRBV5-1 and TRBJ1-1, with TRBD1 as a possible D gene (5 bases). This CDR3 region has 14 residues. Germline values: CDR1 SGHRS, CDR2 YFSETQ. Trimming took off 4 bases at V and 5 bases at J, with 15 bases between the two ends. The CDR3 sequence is CASSLTAGGTEAFF. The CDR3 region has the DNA TGCGCCAGCAGCCTGACCGCGGGGGGAACTGAAGCTTTCTTT.

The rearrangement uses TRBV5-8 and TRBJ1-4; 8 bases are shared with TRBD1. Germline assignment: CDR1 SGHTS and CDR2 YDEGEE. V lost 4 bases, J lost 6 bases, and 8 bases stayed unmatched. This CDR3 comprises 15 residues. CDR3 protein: CASSPDRGFDEKLFF. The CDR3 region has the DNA TGTGCCAGCAGCCCAGACAGGGGTTTTGATGAAAAACTGTTTTTT.

CDR3 sequence reads: CASSYSTLTGYGYTF. CDR3 in DNA: TGTGCCAGCAGTTACTCGACCCTGACAGGCTATGGCTACACCTTC. This chain uses TRBV6-6 with TRBJ1-2, with a tentative D call TRBD1 (6 bases). V was clipped by 0 bases and J by 4 bases, with 12 bases between them. The germline gives CDR1 MNHNY, CDR2 SVGAGI (reference sequence). CDR3 length equals 15 residues.